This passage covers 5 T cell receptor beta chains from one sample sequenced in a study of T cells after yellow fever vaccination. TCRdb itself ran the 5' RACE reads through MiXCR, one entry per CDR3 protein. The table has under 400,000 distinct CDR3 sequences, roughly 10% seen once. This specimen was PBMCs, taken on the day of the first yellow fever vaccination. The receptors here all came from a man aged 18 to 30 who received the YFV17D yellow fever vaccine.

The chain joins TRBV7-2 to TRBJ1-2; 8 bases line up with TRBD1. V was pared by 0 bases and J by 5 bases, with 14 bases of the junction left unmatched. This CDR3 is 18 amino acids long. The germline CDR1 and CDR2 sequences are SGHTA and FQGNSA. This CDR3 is CASSLAGDRPNAFYGYTF. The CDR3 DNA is TGTGCCAGCAGCTTAGCGGGGGACAGGCCGAATGCTTTTTATGGCTACACCTTC.

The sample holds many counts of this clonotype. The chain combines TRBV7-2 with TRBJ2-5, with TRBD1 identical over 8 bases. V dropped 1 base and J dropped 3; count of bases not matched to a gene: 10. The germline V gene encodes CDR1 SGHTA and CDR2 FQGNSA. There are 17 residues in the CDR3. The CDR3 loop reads CASSLVSGGQGEETQYF. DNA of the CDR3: TGTGCCAGCAGCTTAGTAAGTGGAGGACAGGGTGAAGAGACCCAGTACTTC.

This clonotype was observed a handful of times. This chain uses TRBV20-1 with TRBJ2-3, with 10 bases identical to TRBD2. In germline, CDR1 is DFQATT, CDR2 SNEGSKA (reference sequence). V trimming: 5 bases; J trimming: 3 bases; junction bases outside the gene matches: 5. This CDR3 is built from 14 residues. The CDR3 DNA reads TGCAGTGCTGGGGGAGCGGGGGGGACAGATACGCAGTATTTT. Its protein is CSAGGAGGTDTQYF.

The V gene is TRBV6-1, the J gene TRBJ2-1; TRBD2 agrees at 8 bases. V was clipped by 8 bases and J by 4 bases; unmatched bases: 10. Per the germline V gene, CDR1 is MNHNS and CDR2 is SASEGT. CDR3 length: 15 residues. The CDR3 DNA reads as TGTGCCAGCTCGGGGGGGGCGGGTTTTTACAATGAGCAGTTCTTC. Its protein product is CASSGGAGFYNEQFF.

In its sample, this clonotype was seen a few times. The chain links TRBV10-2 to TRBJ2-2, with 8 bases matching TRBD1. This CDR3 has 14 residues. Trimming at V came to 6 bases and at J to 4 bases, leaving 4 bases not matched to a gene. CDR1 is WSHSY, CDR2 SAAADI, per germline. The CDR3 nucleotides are TGCGCCAGCAGATTAACAGGGGGCACCGGGGAGCTGTTTTTT. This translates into CASRLTGGTGELFF.